This entry lists 10 T cell receptor beta chains sequenced from one sample in a study of beta chain features in type 1 diabetes. Study conclusions and caveats: Type 1 diabetes patients had TCRB CDR3s that were shorter (moderately but significantly so) in all four CD4+ subsets.

Every bit of the isolated RNA underwent reverse transcription, so sequencing read expressed TCRB transcripts. Sequenced by immunoSEQ multiplex PCR; TCRdb stores in-frame clones only, minus some. The sample carries 20,000 to 25,000 clones, approximately 57% recorded once. Their antigens are not known. What was sequenced was stem cell memory CD4+ T cells from blood. The receptor source for this set is a man younger than 30 with type 1 diabetes.

The chain uses TRBV27 and TRBJ2-7, with D tentatively TRBD1 (6 bases). Germline CDR1 is MNHEY and CDR2 is SMNVEV (reference sequence). The CDR3 extends over 15 amino acids. Trimming removed 5 bases at V and 3 bases at J, with 17 bases between. The CDR3 sequence: CASSARPQGGYEQYF. DNA for the CDR3: TGTGCCAGCAGTGCCCGCCCACAGGGTGGCTACGAGCAGTACTTC.

This clone was counted only a few times. V and J are TRBV5-8 and TRBJ2-1; D perhaps matches TRBD1 (6 bases). V gave up 2 bases and J gave up 6 bases, with 15 bases separating them. From germline, CDR1 is SGHTS and CDR2 YDEGEE. The CDR3 covers 15 residues. CDR3 nucleotide sequence: TGTGCCAGCAGCTTCTCGCAGGGGTATCGCAATGAGCAGTTCTTC. Translating it yields CASSFSQGYRNEQFF.

This chain joins TRBV28 and TRBJ1-2, with D hard to call. Trimming took 1 base from V and 3 from J, leaving 12 bases between them. Germline CDR1 is MDHEN and CDR2 is SYDVKM. There are 15 residues in the CDR3. The CDR3: CASSLFGVMDYGYTF. The DNA for the CDR3 is TGTGCCAGCAGTTTATTCGGGGTGATGGACTATGGCTACACCTTC.

This chain connects TRBV4-2 to TRBJ2-5; 7 bases are shared with TRBD2. The J segment lost 4 bases and the V segment lost 2 bases, leaving 10 bases of the junction unmatched. Germline V gene sequence: CDR1 LGHNA, CDR2 YNFKEQ. CDR3 length: 16 amino acids. The CDR3 is CASSQKGGSKSETQYF. The CDR3 region has the DNA TGTGCCAGCAGCCAAAAGGGCGGGAGCAAGTCAGAGACCCAGTACTTC.

This clone occurred once. The rearrangement joins TRBV11-1 to TRBJ2-4; 7 nucleotides agree with TRBD2. V shed 5 bases, J shed 0 bases, and the junction held 4 bases outside the gene matches. The CDR3 consists of 15 residues. The germline V gene encodes CDR1 SGHAT and CDR2 FQDESV (reference sequence). CDR3 in amino acids: CASSGTSEAKNIQYF. CDR3 nucleotide sequence: TGTGCCAGCAGCGGAACTAGCGAAGCCAAAAACATTCAGTACTTC. Full variable domain (remainder filled in from reference TRBV11-1 and TRBJ2-4): EAEVAQSPRYKITEKSQAVAFWCDPISGHATLYWYRQILGQGPELLVQFQDESVVDDSQLPKDRFSAERLKGVDSTLKIQPAELGDSAMYLCASSGTSEAKNIQYFGAGTRLSVL.

This chain uses TRBV6-5 with TRBJ1-6, with a weak D call TRBD1 (6 bases). CDR1 and CDR2 from the germline V gene are MNHEY and SVGAGI. V shed 6 bases and J shed 10 bases, with 16 bases lying between them. The CDR3 runs 14 residues. CDR3 region: CASRPGQRGSPLHF. The CDR3 DNA reads TGTGCCAGCAGACCCGGACAGCGAGGGTCACCCCTCCACTTT.

V is TRBV18 and J is TRBJ1-2; D might be TRBD1 (5 bases). The CDR3 has 15 amino acids. The germline CDR1 and CDR2 sequences are KGHSH and LQKENI. The V end was cut by 3 bases, the J end by 3 bases, with 14 bases between. The CDR3 loop is CASSPRRDHDYGYTF. The CDR3 region has the DNA TGTGCCAGCTCACCCCGGAGGGACCACGACTATGGCTACACCTTC.

The chain carries TRBV28 and TRBJ1-2, with 8 bases lining up with TRBD1. This CDR3 spans 17 amino acids. The germline V gene encodes CDR1 MDHEN and CDR2 SYDVKM. Trimming cost V 6 bases and J 8 bases; bases outside gene matches: 20. The CDR3 region has the DNA TGTGCCAGCAGCCTTGTATACCAATCAGGGGGCGCGCCCGGCTACACCTTC. This gives the protein CASSLVYQSGGAPGYTF.

This chain connects TRBV21-1 to TRBJ2-4; the table calls TRBD2, which could not be checked here. TRBV21-1 is flagged as a pseudogene. CDR3 size: 14 residues. The CDR3 DNA reads as TGTGCCAGCAGCAAACCCGGGGCCAAAAACATTCAGTACTTC. Amino acids: CASSKPGAKNIQYF.

This chain uses TRBV30 with TRBJ2-5, with D tentatively TRBD2 (5 bases). Germline V gene lookup returns CDR1 GTSNPN and CDR2 SVGIG (reference sequence). V lost 2 bases and J 0 bases, leaving 13 bases between the germline ends. CDR3 length equals 15 residues. CDR3 nucleotides: TGTGCCTGGAGTCTAGCTTCTTGGTACCAAGAGACCCAGTACTTC. It encodes CAWSLASWYQETQYF.